The present TCR beta chain was sequenced within a study of blood T cell repertoires in COVID-19 (dated by TCRdb to 2019 to 2021). Regarding the complete study: Samples covering the acute and convalescent phases of COVID-19 were provided by collaborators in the United States, Italy and Spain. Sample metadata almost always included a de-identified subject ID, COVID-19 status, age in years and sex. HLA class I and class II types, where available, came from metadata supplied by the sample provider rather than from assay-based typing. The material from the prospective study consisted of cDNA or gDNA derived from T cells, B-cell-depleted T cells, or PBMCs. The samples were drawn from two sources: the first 160 participants of the ongoing ImmuneRACE study, and 1,000 to 1,500 subjects contributed by 6 global collaborators. The repertoires were made available in a free public database intended to serve as a resource for research on the immune response to SARS-CoV-2. Deeply sampled blood TCRbeta repertoires from subjects exposed to, actively infected with, or recovered from COVID-19 were included in the dataset. Overall study results and their limits: Clinical and demographic metadata were provided uncurated, with the amount varying by source and participant.

CDR1 LNHDA and CDR2 SQIVND are derived from the germline V gene (reference sequence). There are 15 amino acids in the CDR3, from cysteine to phenylalanine inclusive. Only the CDR3 region is kept as DNA, spanning 45 bases read in frame from base 1. Relative to germline, V is 3 bases shorter and J is 1 base shorter, with 13 bases between their ends. The immunoSEQ Assay, a bias-controlled multiplex PCR, was used to amplify TCRbeta CDR3 regions from genomic DNA. The published analysis was carried out like this. The number of nucleated cells in each sample was estimated by amplification of reference gene primers within the assay. To quantify the absolute abundance of each unique TCRbeta CDR3 rearrangement, sequence reads were collapsed and filtered. For each sample, productive Simpson clonality was calculated as the square root of Simpson's diversity index over productive rearrangements. TCRdb took this table from immuneACCESS and kept in-frame rearrangements with V and J called. Such tables lack part of the clones; where checked against another copy, unresolved V genes explain under half of the gap, and the rest is unexplained. V and J calls and clone size come straight from that table; D and trimming were deduced from the DNA. For this sample there are about 440,000 clones; about 91% appear just once. The top ten clonotypes cover around 12% of the sample.

With respect to this clone: The antigen this receptor binds is unknown. One base away there is no much larger clone; base qualities are not given.

At one collaborating source in Seattle, patients were enrolled during active infection and were followed longitudinally through the course of disease. Each collaborating institution followed its own protocols to collect whole blood in K2EDTA tubes. For TCRbeta analysis, collaborators shipped samples in one of three forms: frozen whole blood, isolated PBMCs, or DNA extracted from either of those sample types. The sequence was obtained from a woman aged 45 to 65 with COVID-19, enrolled during active disease. The sample was peripheral blood. Rearrangement joined TRBV19 to TRBJ2-7; the D gene is possibly TRBD2, with 6 bases matching. The DNA reads TGTGCCAGTAGTATTAGAGTGGGGGGTTCCTACGAGCAGTACTTC. It specifies CASSIRVGGSYEQYF. Reference TRBV19 and TRBJ2-7 genes cover what lies past the CDR3, so the full variable domain is DGGITQSPKYLFRKEGQNVTLSCEQNLNHDAMYWYRQDPGQGLRLIYYSQIVNDFQKGDIAEGYSVSREKKESFPLTVTSAQKNPTAFYLCASSIRVGGSYEQYFGPGTRLTVT.